This T cell receptor (beta chain) appears in the sequencing data of a study of cytomegalovirus exposure and HLA in healthy donors. Points on this clone: Its target is unknown.

Study-level results: In a later analysis, CMV-associated beta chains were mostly HLA-associated, it appeared. The classifier was said to identify cytomegalovirus status with high specificity and sensitivity.

PCR primers comprised 60 Vbeta and 13 Jbeta primers. Sequenced by immunoSEQ multiplex PCR; TCRdb stores in-frame clones only, minus some. The specimen's table records around 200,000 clones. The TCR sequence derives from a woman aged 30 to 39 in good health and CMV-seropositive. The specimen sequenced was PBMCs.

The CDR3 bases are TGCAGCGTTGAAGATCTTGTGAGAGGTGAAGCTTTCTTT. Its protein product is CSVEDLVRGEAFF. This chain joins TRBV29-1 and TRBJ1-1; D is uncertain. Germline values: CDR1 SQVTM, CDR2 ANQGSEA. V was pared by 0 bases and J by 7 bases, with 12 bases between. The CDR3 totals 13 residues.